A single sample gave rise to the 32 T cell receptor beta chains below, sequenced in a study of T-cell memory formation after mild COVID-19. TCRdb independently ran MiXCR on the 5' RACE reads; one entry per CDR3 protein. The sample lists about 140,000 distinct CDR3 sequences; 14% were seen once. Sequencing was performed on PBMCs or a T cell subset sorted from them (not recorded which). The receptors here all came from an adult woman who had mild COVID-19 (a few samples of this study predate the infection). Cell type and time point are not known.

This clonotype was counted a few times. The chain joins TRBV20-1 to TRBJ1-3; D not certain. V lost 0 bases to trimming and J lost 4 bases, with 10 bases between them. Germline V gene data show CDR1 as DFQATT and CDR2 as SNEGSKA (reference sequence). The CDR3 has 14 residues. As DNA, the CDR3 is TGCAGTGCTAGAGATCTCCGGCGAGGAAACACCATATATTTT. Amino acids: CSARDLRRGNTIYF.

V usage is TRBV29-1 and J usage is TRBJ1-1; 8 nucleotides match TRBD1. V was clipped by 7 bases and J by 5 bases; unmatched bases: 12. CDR3 length: 14 amino acids. Germline CDR1 and CDR2: SQVTM and ANQGSEA. The CDR3 protein is CSAAGQGANTEAFF. CDR3 nucleotides: TGCAGCGCGGCGGGGCAGGGGGCGAATACTGAAGCTTTCTTT.

This clonotype was picked up a small number of times. The chain couples TRBV6-5 to TRBJ2-7; possible D gene TRBD2, 5 bases. Germline values: CDR1 MNHEY, CDR2 SVGAGI. Trimming pared 4 bases from V and 1 base from J, leaving 17 bases between. CDR3 length equals 16 residues. CDR3 sequence: CASSSITGRGSYEQYF. DNA for the CDR3: TGTGCCAGCAGTTCCATCACGGGAAGAGGGTCCTACGAGCAGTACTTC.

This clonotype was observed a handful of times. The chain carries TRBV4-2 and TRBJ2-1, with TRBD1 identical over 9 bases. J lost 4 bases, V lost 1 base, and 5 bases had no gene match. CDR1 LGHNA and CDR2 YNFKEQ come from the germline V gene. CDR3 length: 16 residues. The CDR3: CASSQGQGGYYNEQFF. The CDR3 nucleotides are TGTGCCAGCAGCCAAGGACAGGGGGGGTATTACAATGAGCAGTTCTTC.

The CDR3 DNA follows: TGTGCCACCAGCAGAGGGGGAGCAACTAATGAAAAACTGTTTTTT. Translated: CATSRGGATNEKLFF. The chain is built from TRBV15 and TRBJ1-4, with D uncertain. The V gene's germline CDR1 is LNHNV and CDR2 YYDKDF (reference sequence). Trimming took off 1 base at V and 0 bases at J, with 6 bases between the two ends. This CDR3 comprises 15 residues.

This chain connects TRBV25-1 to TRBJ2-7, with D perhaps matching TRBD1 (5 bases). V was pared by 4 bases and J by 4 bases, with 29 bases between. Per germline, CDR1 MGHDK and CDR2 SYGVNS. CDR3 length equals 19 residues. CDR3 DNA: TGTGCCAGCAGTGCCACGCAGGGATCCCCCTCTCCCCCAGGGTACGAGCAGTACTTC. Translation: CASSATQGSPSPPGYEQYF.

This clonotype showed up just a few times. The rearrangement joins TRBV29-1 to TRBJ1-1; D may be TRBD1 (6 bases). CDR3 length: 13 amino acids. V shed 5 bases and J shed 3 bases, with 13 bases lying between them. Germline V gives CDR1 SQVTM, CDR2 ANQGSEA. The CDR3 region is CSVLQGGDTEAFF. The DNA of the CDR3 is TGCAGCGTTTTACAGGGAGGGGACACTGAAGCTTTCTTT. Variable domain in full (rest from reference TRBV29-1 and TRBJ1-1): SAVISQKPSRDICQRGTSLTIQCQVDSQVTMMFWYRQQPGQSLTLIATANQGSEATYESGFVIDKFPISRPNLTFSTLTVSNMSPEDSSIYLCSVLQGGDTEAFFGQGTRLTVV.

The chain is built from TRBV20-1 and TRBJ2-7; 7 bases line up with TRBD1. Germline V gene lookup returns CDR1 DFQATT and CDR2 SNEGSKA (reference sequence). After removal of 3 bases from V and 5 bases from J, the junction contained 7 bases not matched to a gene. The CDR3 has 13 residues. The DNA of the CDR3 is TGCAGTGCTAGGGCACAGGGGATTGACGAGCAGTACTTC. Amino acids: CSARAQGIDEQYF.

The chain links TRBV20-1 to TRBJ2-7; TRBD1 aligns across 7 bases. The V gene end was trimmed by 5 bases and the J gene end by 0 bases; junction bases not matched to a gene: 7. CDR3 length: 14 amino acids. From germline, CDR1 is DFQATT and CDR2 SNEGSKA (reference sequence). CDR3 sequence reads: CSAGPRTGSYEQYF. The CDR3 nucleotides are TGCAGTGCTGGCCCGCGGACAGGCTCCTACGAGCAGTACTTC.

This clonotype has just a few counts. The J gene is TRBJ2-1, the V gene TRBV5-1, with a possible D match to TRBD1 (5 bases). Germline CDR1 is SGHRS and CDR2 is YFSETQ. Deletions cut 4 bases from V and 6 bases from J, with 17 bases between. The CDR3 sequence is 15 residues long. The CDR3 DNA follows: TGCGCCAGCAGCCCAAGAATAAGGGGCGTCAATGAGCAGTTCTTC. Its protein is CASSPRIRGVNEQFF.

This clonotype appeared a few times. For the CDR3, the DNA is TGTGCCAGCAGTCCAACATTCGGTAGAACCTACGAGCAGTACTTC. As protein: CASSPTFGRTYEQYF. The rearrangement joins TRBV12-3 or TRBV12-4 to TRBJ2-7, with D unresolved. The CDR3 has 15 amino acids. V lost 5 bases and J 2 bases, leaving 16 bases between the germline ends.

The chain employs TRBV7-9 and TRBJ1-1; 7 bases align to TRBD1. The germline gives CDR1 SEHNR, CDR2 FQNEAQ (reference sequence). This CDR3 contains 14 residues. V lost 4 bases and J lost 2; bases outside the gene matches: 4. CDR3 nucleotide sequence: TGTGCCAGCAGCTCGGGACAGTCAAACACTGAAGCTTTCTTT. This encodes CASSSGQSNTEAFF.

The V gene is TRBV4-1, the J gene TRBJ1-1; TRBD1 matches at 7 bases. Trimming removed 0 bases from V and 4 bases from J; junction bases left unmatched: 8. Germline CDR1 is MGHRA and CDR2 is YSYEKL. CDR3 length: 16 amino acids. CDR3 sequence (DNA): TGCGCCAGCAGCCAAGATGGAAGGGGGCTGAGCACTGAAGCTTTCTTT. Translation: CASSQDGRGLSTEAFF.

This clonotype was recorded once. V gene TRBV7-8 combines with J gene TRBJ2-1; D gene unclear. Germline CDR1 SGHVS, CDR2 FQNEAQ. The CDR3 has 14 residues. V gave up 7 bases and J gave up 8 bases, with 18 bases separating them. The DNA for the CDR3 is TGTGCCAGCAATAGGTGGCCCGTAGGGTATGAGCAGTTCTTC. Amino acid sequence: CASNRWPVGYEQFF.

This clonotype was seen more than once but under ten times. V gene TRBV20-1 combines with J gene TRBJ2-3; 10 bases align to TRBD2. The CDR3 is 17 amino acids. Per germline, CDR1 DFQATT and CDR2 SNEGSKA (reference sequence). Trimming at V came to 6 bases and at J to 0 bases, leaving 12 bases not matched to a gene. The CDR3 DNA reads as TGCAGTGCACTACCACGGACTAGCGGAACTAGCACAGATACGCAGTATTTT. This gives the protein CSALPRTSGTSTDTQYF.

The chain recombines TRBV12-3 or TRBV12-4 with TRBJ1-2; a possible D gene is TRBD1 (5 bases). V gave up 5 bases and J gave up 6 bases, with 10 bases separating them. There are 12 residues in the CDR3. The CDR3 protein is CASSGGGDGYTF. CDR3 coding DNA: TGTGCCAGCAGTGGGGGGGGAGATGGCTACACCTTC.

This clonotype was seen a few times. J is TRBJ2-2 and V is TRBV19; TRBD1 might be the D (5 bases). The CDR3 contains 14 residues. Trimming shortened V by 8 bases and J by 6 bases, and 16 bases separated the two germline ends. In germline, CDR1 is LNHDA, CDR2 SQIVND (reference sequence). Here the CDR3 DNA reads TGTGCCAGTCAAAGGGGCAGATCCTCCGGGGAGCTGTTTTTT. This sequence encodes CASQRGRSSGELFF.

This clonotype was recorded only once. This chain joins TRBV20-1 and TRBJ2-7; D is uncertain. Trimming left V 1 base short and J 5 bases short, with 15 bases between. This CDR3 contains 14 residues. Germline assignment: CDR1 DFQATT and CDR2 SNEGSKA (reference sequence). For the CDR3, the DNA is TGCAGTGCTAGAGGTGGCCCCCCACCTCACGAGCAGTACTTC. Translation: CSARGGPPPHEQYF.

The CDR3 here is CASSFRGQLYEQYF. The CDR3 region has the DNA TGCGCCAGCAGCTTTAGAGGACAACTGTACGAGCAGTACTTC. The chain joins TRBV5-1 to TRBJ2-7, with D possibly matching TRBD1 (5 bases). Germline V lookup: CDR1 SGHRS, CDR2 YFSETQ. Trimming removed 2 bases from V and 4 bases from J, with 13 bases in between. CDR3 length equals 14 residues.

This clonotype appeared a few times. This chain joins TRBV10-3 and TRBJ2-1, with D perhaps matching TRBD2 (5 bases). CDR3 size: 14 residues. Germline V CDR1 and CDR2: ENHRY, SYGVKD. With 4 bases removed from V and 8 bases from J, the gap between germline ends came to 15 bases. The CDR3 region has the DNA TGTGCCATCAGTGGGGCTAGGACTCCGGATGAGCAGTTCTTC. Residues: CAISGARTPDEQFF.

V and J are TRBV27 and TRBJ2-1; 11 bases align to TRBD2. The V gene end was trimmed by 6 bases and the J gene end by 3 bases; junction bases not matched to a gene: 13. Germline V gene data show CDR1 as MNHEY and CDR2 as SMNVEV (reference sequence). CDR3 length: 18 amino acids. This chain's CDR3 is CASSPGLAELRFYNEQFF. CDR3 in DNA: TGTGCCAGCAGCCCGGGACTAGCGGAGCTCCGTTTCTACAATGAGCAGTTCTTC.

Here the CDR3 reads CAIMGQAYEQYF. DNA for the CDR3: TGTGCCATCATGGGACAGGCGTACGAGCAGTACTTC. This chain joins TRBV28 and TRBJ2-7; 8 bases line up with TRBD1. Losses at the gene ends were 10 bases for V and 4 bases for J; bases not matched to a gene: 6. The germline V gene encodes CDR1 MDHEN and CDR2 SYDVKM. The CDR3 length is 12 residues.

The V call is TRBV7-9, the J call TRBJ2-1; D is ambiguous. There are 15 residues in the CDR3. Per the germline V gene, CDR1 is SEHNR and CDR2 is FQNEAQ (reference sequence). The germline V and J ends were trimmed by 5 bases and 7 bases, with 18 bases remaining between them. The CDR3 loop is CASSPQYSFGNEQFF. CDR3 sequence (DNA): TGTGCCAGCAGCCCACAGTATAGTTTTGGGAATGAGCAGTTCTTC.

The rearrangement links TRBV6-5 to TRBJ2-7, with a tentative D call TRBD1 (6 bases). V gave up 5 bases and J gave up 1 base, with 6 bases separating them. CDR1 is MNHEY and CDR2 is SVGAGI in the germline V gene. The CDR3 is 12 residues long. The CDR3 DNA follows: TGTGCCAGCAGTCAGGGGTCCTACGAGCAGTACTTC. This sequence encodes CASSQGSYEQYF.

This clonotype has more than one count but fewer than ten. This rearrangement joins TRBV19 to TRBJ2-1; tentative D call: TRBD1 (6 bases). CDR3 length equals 15 residues. Trimming took 1 base from V and 9 from J, leaving 16 bases between them. Germline assignment: CDR1 LNHDA and CDR2 SQIVND (reference sequence). CDR3 nucleotide sequence: TGTGCCAGTAGTATAGTGGGACACCTCGTCAGTGAGCAGTTCTTC. Amino acid sequence: CASSIVGHLVSEQFF.

The chain is built from TRBV29-1 and TRBJ1-2; 12 nucleotides align to TRBD1. V lost 4 bases, J lost 3 bases, and 3 bases stayed unmatched. Germline values: CDR1 SQVTM, CDR2 ANQGSEA. The CDR3 runs to 14 residues. Here the CDR3 reads CSVVGQGAYYGYTF. The CDR3 nucleotides are TGCAGCGTTGTGGGACAGGGGGCTTACTATGGCTACACCTTC.

This clonotype was detected many times. The chain employs TRBV10-3 and TRBJ2-3; 8 bases are shared with TRBD2. Germline V CDR1 and CDR2: ENHRY, SYGVKD. The CDR3 has 15 amino acids. V was clipped by 6 bases and J by 5 bases; unmatched bases: 10. The CDR3 coding sequence is TGTGCCATCAGCATCACCGGGAGCGGGAGAGATACGCAGTATTTT. Its translation: CAISITGSGRDTQYF.

This clonotype was observed a few times. V gene TRBV7-9 combines with J gene TRBJ1-5; D is uncertain. The CDR3 is 15 amino acids. The V end was cut by 3 bases, the J end by 3 bases, with 12 bases between. Germline V gives CDR1 SEHNR, CDR2 FQNEAQ (reference sequence). CDR3 region: CASSFDGTFNQPQHF. CDR3 DNA: TGTGCCAGCAGCTTCGACGGAACCTTCAATCAGCCCCAGCATTTT.

The table lists this clonotype with a few counts. This chain links TRBV12-3 or TRBV12-4 with TRBJ1-5; D unresolved. V lost 1 base to trimming and J lost 1 base, with 14 bases between them. The CDR3 spans 17 residues. CDR3 in amino acids: CASSLGFSFSSNQPQHF. CDR3 in DNA: TGTGCCAGCAGTTTAGGATTCAGTTTTTCGAGCAATCAGCCCCAGCATTTT.

The chain links TRBV9 to TRBJ2-2; 9 bases match TRBD1. CDR1 is SGDLS and CDR2 is YYNGEE in the germline V gene. The CDR3 is 17 amino acids. Losses at the gene ends were 4 bases for V and 7 bases for J; bases not matched to a gene: 14. This CDR3 is CASSPNSQGARNGELFF. The DNA of the CDR3 is TGTGCCAGCAGCCCGAACTCACAGGGGGCGAGGAACGGGGAGCTGTTTTTT.

This chain uses TRBV20-1 with TRBJ1-5, with TRBD1 matching 8 bases. This CDR3 has 18 amino acids. V dropped 0 bases and J dropped 3; count of bases not matched to a gene: 13. From germline, CDR1 is DFQATT and CDR2 SNEGSKA (reference sequence). CDR3 loop: CSAREKSRRGLYNQPQHF. The CDR3 DNA sequence: TGCAGTGCTAGAGAAAAAAGTCGCAGGGGGCTATACAATCAGCCCCAGCATTTT.

V and J are TRBV6-6 and TRBJ1-6; D is perhaps TRBD1 (5 bases). The CDR3 runs to 16 residues. V was cut by 5 bases and J by 9 bases, with 20 bases left in between. Germline assignment: CDR1 MNHNY and CDR2 SVGAGI (reference sequence). The CDR3 bases are TGTGCCAGCAGTCACGCGGAGGGAGGGGAGACTTCACCCCTCCACTTT. It encodes CASSHAEGGETSPLHF.